A single sample gave rise to the 9 T cell receptor beta chains below, sequenced in a study of CXCR3-negative and CXCR3-positive naive CD8 T cells. Study findings and constraints: Naive CXCR3-positive cells had TRB CDR3s more hydrophobic than those of CXCR3-negative naive cells.

TRB cDNA was prepared as libraries by UMI-labeled 5' RACE. Reanalyzing the 5' RACE reads, TCRdb keeps one entry per CDR3 protein, without DNA. The specimen's table records 150,000 to 170,000 distinct CDR3 sequences. Which antigens these TCRs recognize remains unknown. Sequenced sample: naive CXCR3+ CD8+ T cells from blood. Subset defined: CD45RO-CCR7+CD27+CD95- naive CD8+ T cells expressing CXCR3 (TNR3+). These receptors were obtained from a human donor in good health. Some clones in this sample may be carry-over from other donors' samples.

The chain's CDR3 is CSATGIEREIEQYF. The chain couples TRBV20-1 to TRBJ2-7; TCRdb selects TRBD2, and the lack of DNA leaves this call unchecked. CDR1 and CDR2 from the germline V gene are DFQATT and SNEGSKA (reference sequence). CDR3 size: 14 residues.

This chain connects TRBV21-1 to TRBJ2-2; TCRdb's D call of TRBD2 is untestable without DNA. TRBV21-1 counts as a pseudogene. This CDR3 region has 23 residues. The CDR3: CASSSNDSGEGNSGVLGTGELFF.

This chain links TRBV7-6 with TRBJ2-1; TCRdb reports TRBD2, a call that lacks DNA to check it against. In germline, CDR1 is SGHVS, CDR2 FNYEAQ. The CDR3 sequence is 15 residues long. CDR3 sequence reads: CASSYKTWETNEQFF.

CDR3 region: CASSLRVLGLASAHNEQFF. The chain couples TRBV28 to TRBJ2-1; there is no DNA to check the TCRdb D call of TRBD2. Germline-derived CDR1 and CDR2 are MDHEN and SYDVKM. The CDR3 covers 19 residues.

The chain employs TRBV13 and TRBJ2-4; the D call from TCRdb, TRBD1, cannot be confirmed without DNA. Germline-derived CDR1 and CDR2 are PRHDT and FYEKMQ (reference sequence). There are 15 residues in the CDR3. The CDR3 sequence is CASSPPDRGKNIQYF.

The V call is TRBV20-1, the J call TRBJ1-2; the D gene TCRdb calls, TRBD1, cannot be checked with no DNA. This CDR3 contains 14 residues. The V gene's germline CDR1 is DFQATT and CDR2 SNEGSKA (reference sequence). CDR3 sequence: CSAGRPGGADGYTF.

The rearrangement links TRBV7-9 to TRBJ2-5. Germline CDR1 is SEHNR and CDR2 is FQNEAQ (reference sequence). CDR3 length: 15 amino acids. The CDR3 region is CASSPLLWVQETQYF.

This chain links TRBV10-1 with TRBJ2-5; the TCRdb D gene call, TRBD1, has no DNA to confirm it. The germline V gene encodes CDR1 WNHNN and CDR2 SYGVQD (reference sequence). This CDR3 is built from 13 residues. The CDR3 sequence is CASSGRFQETQYF.

V is TRBV7-8 and J is TRBJ2-7. Germline assignment: CDR1 SGHVS and CDR2 FQNEAQ. The CDR3 has 15 amino acids. CDR3 sequence: CASSSSYGPSYEQYF. The whole variable domain, remainder taken from reference TRBV7-8 and TRBJ2-7, is GAGVSQSPRYKVAKRGQDVALRCDPISGHVSLFWYQQALGQGPEFLTYFQNEAQLDKSGLPSDRFFAERPEGSVSTLKIQRTQQEDSAVYLCASSSSYGPSYEQYFGPGTRLTVT.